The entry below gives a single TCR beta chain sequence along with its context. Other nucleotide sequences from this sample produce the same CDR3. The repertoire was sequenced with immunoSEQ multiplex PCR; TCRdb's copy has only in-frame clones and lacks some. This repertoire shows about 120,000 clones, 87% found once; its top ten account for 1.5% to 2%. The sample belongs to a study of control samples from healthy donors and cancer patients. The specimen sequenced was blood. The receptor was derived from a man aged 18-30 years in good health.

The DNA for the CDR3 is TGCGCCAGCAGTCCCGCCGGGGGCTCCTACAATGAGCAGTTCTTC. Protein: CASSPAGGSYNEQFF. The V gene is TRBV5-1, the J gene TRBJ2-1, with D maybe TRBD2 (6 bases). CDR1 and CDR2 (germline): SGHRS, YFSETQ. Trimming left V 5 bases short and J 0 bases short, with 12 bases between. The length of the CDR3 is 15 residues. Variable domain in full (rest from reference TRBV5-1 and TRBJ2-1): KAGVTQTPRYLIKTRGQQVTLSCSPISGHRSVSWYQQTPGQGLQFLFEYFSETQRNKGNFPGRFSGRQFSNSRSEMNVSTLELGDSALYLCASSPAGGSYNEQFFGPGTRLTVL.